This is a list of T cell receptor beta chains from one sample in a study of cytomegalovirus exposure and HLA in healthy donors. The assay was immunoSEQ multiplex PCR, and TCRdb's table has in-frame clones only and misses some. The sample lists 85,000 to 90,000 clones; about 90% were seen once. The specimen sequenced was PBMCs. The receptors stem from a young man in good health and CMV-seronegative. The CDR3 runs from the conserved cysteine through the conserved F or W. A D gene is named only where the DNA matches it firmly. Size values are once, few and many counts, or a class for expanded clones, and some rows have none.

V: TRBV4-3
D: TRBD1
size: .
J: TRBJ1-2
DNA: TGCGCCAGCAGCCAACCAGGACAGGCGAAAGATGGCTATGGCTACACCTTC
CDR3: CASSQPGQAKDGYGYTF

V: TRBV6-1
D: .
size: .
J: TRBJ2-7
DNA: TGTGCCACCAACCCCTCTAGCACGAGCTCCTACGAGCAGTACTTC
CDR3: CATNPSSTSSYEQYF

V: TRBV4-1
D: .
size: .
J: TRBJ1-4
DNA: TGCGCCAGCAGCCAGAAACCCACTATAAGCCTGAATGAAGAACTGTTTTTT
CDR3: CASSQKPTISLNEELFF

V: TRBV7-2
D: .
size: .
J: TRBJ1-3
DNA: TGTGCCAGCAGCTCCAGGGAAACTGGAAACACCATATATTTT
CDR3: CASSSRETGNTIYF

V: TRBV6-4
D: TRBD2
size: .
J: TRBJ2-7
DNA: TGTGCCAGCAGTGCGAGCGGGAGGGACGAGCAGTACTTC
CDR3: CASSASGRDEQYF

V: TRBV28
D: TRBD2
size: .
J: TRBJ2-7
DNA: TGTGCCAGCAGGCGGGAGGGCCTATCCTACGAGCAGTACTTC
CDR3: CASRREGLSYEQYF

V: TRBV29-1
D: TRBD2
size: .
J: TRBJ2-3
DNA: TGCAGCACCAGGACTAGCGGCACAGATACGCAGTATTTT
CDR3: CSTRTSGTDTQYF

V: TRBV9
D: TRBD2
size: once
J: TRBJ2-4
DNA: TGTGCCAGCAGCGTAGCTAGCGGCCCAAACATTCAGTACTTC
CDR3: CASSVASGPNIQYF

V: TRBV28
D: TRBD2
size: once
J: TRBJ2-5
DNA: TGTGCCAGCACTAGCGGGAGCGCGGAGACCCAGTACTTC
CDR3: CASTSGSAETQYF

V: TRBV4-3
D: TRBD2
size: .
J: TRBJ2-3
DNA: TGCGCCAGCAGCCAAGACTTACTAGCGGGAACAGATACGCAGTATTTT
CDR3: CASSQDLLAGTDTQYF

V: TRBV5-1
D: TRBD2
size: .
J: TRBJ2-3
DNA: TGCGCCAGCAGCTTGGCGGGAGGACTACCAGGGACAGATACGCAGTATTTT
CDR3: CASSLAGGLPGTDTQYF

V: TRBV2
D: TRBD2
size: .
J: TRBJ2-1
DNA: TGTGCCAGCAGTGAAGGGGGGGGGCAGTTCTTC
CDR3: CASSEGGGQFF

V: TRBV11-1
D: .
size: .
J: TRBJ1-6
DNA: TGTGCCAGCAGCGATATACTCACTGCACCCCTCCACTTT
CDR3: CASSDILTAPLHF

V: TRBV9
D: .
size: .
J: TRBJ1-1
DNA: TGTGCCAGCAGCGTAGCTGGAGGGGACACTGAAGCTTTCTTT
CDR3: CASSVAGGDTEAFF

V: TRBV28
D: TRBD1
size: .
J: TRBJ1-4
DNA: TGTGCCAGCAGTCTCCTAAAGGGACAGAAGAATTTAGGACTGTTTTTT
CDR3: CASSLLKGQKNLGLFF

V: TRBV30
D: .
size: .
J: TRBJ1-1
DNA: TGTGCCTGGGGGATAAGGGGCACTGAAGCTTTCTTT
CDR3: CAWGIRGTEAFF

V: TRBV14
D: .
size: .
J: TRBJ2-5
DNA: TGTGCCAGCAGCCAAGGTGGTAATCTGGAGATCCAGTACTTC
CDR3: CASSQGGNLEIQYF

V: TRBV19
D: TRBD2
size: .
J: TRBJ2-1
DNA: TGTGCCAGTAGTAATACCGGGACTAGCGGGAGAAGTGAGCAGTTCTTC
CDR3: CASSNTGTSGRSEQFF

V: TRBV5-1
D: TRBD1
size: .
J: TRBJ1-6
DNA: TGCGCCAGCGGAACAGGGGTTTCACCCCTCCACTTT
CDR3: CASGTGVSPLHF

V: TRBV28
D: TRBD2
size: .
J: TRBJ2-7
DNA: TGTGCCAGCAGTTTCGGGACTACGTACTTC
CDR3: CASSFGTTYF

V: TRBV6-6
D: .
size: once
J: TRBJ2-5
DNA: TGTGCCAGCAGTAGAGGGGGGGTCCAAGAGACCCAGTACTTC
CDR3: CASSRGGVQETQYF

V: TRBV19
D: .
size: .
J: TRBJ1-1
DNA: TGTGCCAGTAGTATACACGGGACAGAAGCTTTCTTT
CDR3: CASSIHGTEAFF

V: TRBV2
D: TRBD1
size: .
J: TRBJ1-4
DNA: TGTGCCAGCCAAAAGGACAGGGGGACAACTAATGAAAAACTGTTTTTT
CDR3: CASQKDRGTTNEKLFF

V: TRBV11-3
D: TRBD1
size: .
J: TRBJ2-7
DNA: TGTGCCAGCAGCTCCGGGACAGGAACCTACGAGCAGTACTTC
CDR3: CASSSGTGTYEQYF

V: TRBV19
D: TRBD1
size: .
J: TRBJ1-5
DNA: TGTGCCAGTAGTATTGGACAGGCCTACCAGTCCCAGCATTTT
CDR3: CASSIGQAYQSQHF

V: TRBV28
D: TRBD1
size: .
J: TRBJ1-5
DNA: TGTGCCAGCCAGACAGGGGTGCAGCCCCAGCATTTT
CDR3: CASQTGVQPQHF

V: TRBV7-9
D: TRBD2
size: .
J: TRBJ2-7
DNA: TGTGCCAGCAGCTCCCCCCAGCGGGGGGGCGAGCAGTACTTC
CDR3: CASSSPQRGGEQYF

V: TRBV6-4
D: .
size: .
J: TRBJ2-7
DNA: TGTGCCAGCAGGGCCTGGAGCGGCTCCTACGAGCAGTACTTC
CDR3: CASRAWSGSYEQYF

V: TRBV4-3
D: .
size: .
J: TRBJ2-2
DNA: TGCGCCAGCAGCCAAGTAGCGAACACCGGGGAGCTGTTTTTT
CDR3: CASSQVANTGELFF

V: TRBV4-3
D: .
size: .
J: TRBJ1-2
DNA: TGCGCCAGCAGCCAAGATTTCGGGGGGCTGGGCTATGGCTACACCTTC
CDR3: CASSQDFGGLGYGYTF

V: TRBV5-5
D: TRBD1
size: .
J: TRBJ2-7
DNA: TGTGCCAGCAGCCCCGGGACAGGGAACTACGAGCAGTACTTC
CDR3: CASSPGTGNYEQYF

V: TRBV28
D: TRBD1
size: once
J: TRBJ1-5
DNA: TGTGCCAGCAGTCCTACCACAGGGGGCAATCAGCCCCAGCATTTT
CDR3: CASSPTTGGNQPQHF

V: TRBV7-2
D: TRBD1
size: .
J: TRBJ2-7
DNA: TGTGCCAGCAGCCATCGACAGGGGGGGACCTACGAGCAGTACTTC
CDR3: CASSHRQGGTYEQYF

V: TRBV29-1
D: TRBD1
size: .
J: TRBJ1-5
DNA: TGCAGCGTTGTCAGGGGGCCGGATCAGCCCCAGCATTTT
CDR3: CSVVRGPDQPQHF

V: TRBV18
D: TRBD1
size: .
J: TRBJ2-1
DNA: TGTGCCAGCTCACCGGGCATAGACAGGGCGGGTAATGAGCAGTTCTTC
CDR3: CASSPGIDRAGNEQFF

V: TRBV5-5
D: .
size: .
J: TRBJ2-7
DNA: TGTGCCAGCAGCTCGTTCAGCTCCTACGAGCAGTACTTC
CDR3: CASSSFSSYEQYF

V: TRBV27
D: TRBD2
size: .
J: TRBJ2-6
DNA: TGTGCCAGCAGTCCCGGACTAGCAAGGGCCAACGTCCTGACTTTC
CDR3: CASSPGLARANVLTF

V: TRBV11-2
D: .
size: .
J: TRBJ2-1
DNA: TGTGCCAGCAGCTTAATAGGCGGGGCCCCCTACAATGAGCAGTTCTTC
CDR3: CASSLIGGAPYNEQFF

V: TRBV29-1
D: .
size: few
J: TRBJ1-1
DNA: TGCAGCGTTGCACCTGGGGGGGGGCGGGACGCTTTCTTT
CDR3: CSVAPGGGRDAFF

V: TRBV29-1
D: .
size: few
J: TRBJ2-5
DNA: TGCAGCGCCACGGACAGCCATCTAGAGACCCAGTACTTC
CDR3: CSATDSHLETQYF

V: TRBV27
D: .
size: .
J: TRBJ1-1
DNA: TGTGCCAGCAGTTTAACACGGAACACTGAAGCTTTCTTT
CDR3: CASSLTRNTEAFF

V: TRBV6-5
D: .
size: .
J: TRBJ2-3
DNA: TGTGCCAGCAGTTATTTGCGGTCGGGTGCTGCAGATACGCAGTATTTT
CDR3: CASSYLRSGAADTQYF

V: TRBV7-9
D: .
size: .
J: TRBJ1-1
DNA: TGTGCCAGCAGCTCATTGGGGGGGGTGAGGGCTGAAGCTTTCTTT
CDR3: CASSSLGGVRAEAFF

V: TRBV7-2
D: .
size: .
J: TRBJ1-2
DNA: TGTGCCAGCAGCTCGCGCAAACAGGGTTCTAATGGCTACACCTTC
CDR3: CASSSRKQGSNGYTF

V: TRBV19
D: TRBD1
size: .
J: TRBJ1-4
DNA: TGTGCCAGTAGGGGGACAGGATCGGTAGCTAATGAAAAACTGTTTTTT
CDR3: CASRGTGSVANEKLFF

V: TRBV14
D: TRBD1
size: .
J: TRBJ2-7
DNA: TGTGCCAGCAGCACACCGGGACAGGGGGCCTACGAGCAGTACTTC
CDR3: CASSTPGQGAYEQYF

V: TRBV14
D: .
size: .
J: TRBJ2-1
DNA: TGTGCCAGCAGCCAAGCCGCCGGTGTCCCCTACAATGAGCAGTTCTTC
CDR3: CASSQAAGVPYNEQFF

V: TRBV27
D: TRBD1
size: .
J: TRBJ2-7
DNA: TGTGCCAGCAGTTTAATAGGGGGCAACTACGAGCAGTACTTC
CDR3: CASSLIGGNYEQYF

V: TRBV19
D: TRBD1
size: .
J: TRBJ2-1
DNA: TGTGCCAGTAGTATAGGTGGTAAGGGGGCTCAGCAGTTCTTC
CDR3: CASSIGGKGAQQFF

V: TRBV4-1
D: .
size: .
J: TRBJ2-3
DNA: TGCGCCAGCAGCCAAGTATTTAGCCCCCTAGCCTTGCAGTATTTT
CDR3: CASSQVFSPLALQYF

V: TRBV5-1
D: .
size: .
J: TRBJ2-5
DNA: TGCGCCAGCAAATTCAGCGGACTAAGTGGCGTGGAGCAGTACTTC
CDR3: CASKFSGLSGVEQYF

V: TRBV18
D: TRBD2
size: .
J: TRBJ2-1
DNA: TGTGCCAGCTCGGGACTAGACAATGAGCAGTTCTTC
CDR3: CASSGLDNEQFF